The clone carrying this T cell receptor (beta chain) was counted between two and nine times. Its antigen is unknown. The data were obtained in a study of beta chain features in type 1 diabetes. At the level of the study: No patient-donor differences in age, gender, total cells or subset yield.

Findings and caveats of the study: Among all four CD4+ subsets, Type 1 diabetes patients had TCRB CDR3s that were moderately but significantly shorter. Patients with type 1 diabetes showed fewer VDJ junction insertions and more deletions.

V was trimmed by 2 bases and J by 2 bases, leaving 7 bases between them. CDR1 and CDR2 (germline): SEHNR, FQNEAQ (reference sequence). The CDR3 is 13 amino acids. Sequencing targeted expressed TCRB transcripts, as all isolated RNA had been reverse transcribed. Only in-frame clones appear in the TCRdb table, and some are missing; sequencing was by immunoSEQ multiplex PCR. The table includes approximately 360,000 clones, 10% to 15% detected once. The sequencing sample was made of naive CD4+ T cells from blood. This clonotype was obtained from a woman younger than 30 with type 1 diabetes. The chain recombines TRBV7-9 with TRBJ2-7; D is unresolved. CDR3 region: CASSLTVAYEQYF. DNA for the CDR3: TGTGCCAGCAGCTTAACAGTCGCCTACGAGCAGTACTTC.